The 25 T cell receptor beta chains in this list originate from one sample, sequenced in a study of OX40 agonist ivuxolimab in advanced cancers. Libraries were prepared by immunoSEQ multiplex PCR; TCRdb keeps only in-frame clonotypes and omits some of them. The sample consists of around 24,000 clones, approximately 86% of them appearing once. Sequencing used CD4+ or CD8+ T cells sorted from blood, obtained in a trial of the OX40 agonist ivuxolimab. Receptors originate from an adult with an advanced solid tumor such as melanoma, head and neck, liver or kidney cancer.

The chain is built from TRBV19 and TRBJ1-5, with D tentatively TRBD1 (6 bases). V lost 2 bases to trimming and J lost 3 bases, with 8 bases between them. Germline CDR1 is LNHDA and CDR2 is SQIVND (reference sequence). This CDR3 comprises 14 residues. This CDR3 is CASSIHRDNQPQHF. CDR3 in DNA: TGTGCCAGTAGTATACACAGGGACAATCAGCCCCAGCATTTT. The whole variable domain, filled in from reference TRBV19 and TRBJ1-5, reads DGGITQSPKYLFRKEGQNVTLSCEQNLNHDAMYWYRQDPGQGLRLIYYSQIVNDFQKGDIAEGYSVSREKKESFPLTVTSAQKNPTAFYLCASSIHRDNQPQHFGDGTRLSIL.

This clone was detected only once. The rearrangement joins TRBV10-1 to TRBJ2-2; D is unclear. This CDR3 has 15 residues. V was pared by 4 bases and J by 2 bases, with 11 bases between. Germline V gene sequence: CDR1 WNHNN, CDR2 SYGVQD (reference sequence). For the CDR3, the DNA is TGCGCCAGCAGTGGAGAAGGGTACAACACCGGGGAGCTGTTTTTT. Protein sequence: CASSGEGYNTGELFF.

The chain joins TRBV5-5 to TRBJ1-6; D is ambiguous. Looked up from germline, CDR1 is SGHKS and CDR2 is YYEKEE (reference sequence). V was trimmed by 1 base and J by 0 bases, leaving 11 bases between them. The CDR3 runs 17 residues. This chain's CDR3 is CASSLRAESSYNSPLHF. The CDR3 DNA is TGTGCCAGCAGCTTGCGGGCAGAAAGCTCCTATAATTCACCCCTCCACTTT.

The chain links TRBV6-1 to TRBJ1-6; 8 nucleotides line up with TRBD1. V shed 8 bases and J 9 bases; nucleotides not matched to a gene: 12. The CDR3 runs to 15 residues. From germline, CDR1 is MNHNS and CDR2 SASEGT. This chain's CDR3 is CASRVPGTGGSPLHF. The CDR3 bases are TGTGCCAGCCGAGTTCCCGGGACAGGTGGTTCACCCCTCCACTTT.

The V and J genes are TRBV28 and TRBJ1-1; D might be TRBD1 (5 bases). In germline, CDR1 is MDHEN, CDR2 SYDVKM. The V and J ends lost 3 bases and 0 bases respectively, with 17 bases between them. CDR3 length: 17 residues. CDR3 in DNA: TGTGCCAGCAGTTTTAATTGGGGCAGCCCCTTGAACACTGAAGCTTTCTTT. Translating it yields CASSFNWGSPLNTEAFF. The variable domain in full, completed from reference TRBV28 and TRBJ1-1, reads DVKVTQSSRYLVKRTGEKVFLECVQDMDHENMFWYRQDPGLGLRLIYFSYDVKMKEKGDIPEGYSVSREKKERFSLILESASTNQTSMYLCASSFNWGSPLNTEAFFGQGTRLTVV.

This rearrangement joins TRBV5-8 to TRBJ2-5; D unresolved. V was shortened by 2 bases and J by 0 bases, with 8 bases between the two germline ends. CDR1 and CDR2 from the germline V gene are SGHTS and YDEGEE. This CDR3 is 14 amino acids long. In DNA form, the CDR3 reads TGTGCCAGCAGCTTATTTGAGTACCAAGAGACCCAGTACTTC. Translating it yields CASSLFEYQETQYF.

The genes are TRBV27 and TRBJ2-7; the D gene is possibly TRBD2 (6 bases). CDR3 length: 12 residues. Germline CDR1 and CDR2: MNHEY and SMNVEV (reference sequence). Trimming took off 5 bases at V and 7 bases at J, with 12 bases between the two ends. The CDR3 nucleotides are TGTGCCAGCAGTCCGGGACTCAGGGAGCAGTACTTC. This encodes CASSPGLREQYF.

This sequence joins TRBV10-3 and TRBJ2-1, with D possibly TRBD2 on 7 matching bases. Germline values: CDR1 ENHRY, CDR2 SYGVKD. The germline V and J ends were trimmed by 0 bases and 7 bases, with 13 bases remaining between them. This CDR3 has 15 amino acids. The CDR3 sequence is CAISESGGGSNEQFF. The CDR3 bases are TGTGCCATCAGTGAGTCGGGAGGGGGGTCGAATGAGCAGTTCTTC.

This clone showed up just once. The chain recombines TRBV6-6 with TRBJ2-3, with 9 nucleotides matching TRBD2. CDR1 MNHNY and CDR2 SVGAGI come from the germline V gene (reference sequence). The CDR3 is 16 amino acids. The trim removed 0 bases at V and 2 bases at J, leaving 3 bases unmatched. CDR3 residues: CASSYSPGLATDTQYF. CDR3 DNA: TGTGCCAGCAGTTACTCGCCGGGACTAGCCACAGATACGCAGTATTTT.

This chain links TRBV6-4 with TRBJ2-3, with 12 bases aligning to TRBD2. Per the germline V gene, CDR1 is MRHNA and CDR2 is SNTAGT. The CDR3 contains 18 residues. Trimming took 4 bases from V and 2 from J; bases not matched to a gene: 10. The CDR3 loop reads CASSGSYLAGGPTDTQYF. Here the CDR3 DNA reads TGTGCCAGCAGTGGGTCCTATCTAGCGGGGGGGCCCACAGATACGCAGTATTTT.

V and J are TRBV5-1 and TRBJ1-1; D not resolved. The CDR3 is 13 residues long. Trimming removed 6 bases at V and 2 bases at J, with 11 bases between. Germline V gene sequence: CDR1 SGHRS, CDR2 YFSETQ. CDR3 in DNA: TGCGCCAGCAACGCACAGCCTAACACTGAAGCTTTCTTT. Amino acids: CASNAQPNTEAFF.

This chain joins TRBV5-1 and TRBJ2-1; TRBD2 matches 11 bases. V shed 4 bases, J shed 10 bases, and the junction held 16 bases outside the gene matches. The germline gives CDR1 SGHRS, CDR2 YFSETQ. This CDR3 region has 17 residues. CDR3: CASSPTATSGSGGEQFF. The CDR3 nucleotides are TGCGCCAGCAGCCCCACGGCCACTAGCGGGAGTGGGGGAGAGCAGTTCTTC.

This clone has only one observation. The V gene is TRBV25-1, the J gene TRBJ1-1; D not resolved. V shed 2 bases and J shed 3 bases, with 7 bases lying between them. Germline CDR1 MGHDK, CDR2 SYGVNS. This CDR3 is built from 13 residues. The CDR3 DNA reads TGTGCCAGCAGTGAAAGAGGGTACACTGAAGCTTTCTTT. Its protein product is CASSERGYTEAFF.

The chain has TRBV5-1 and TRBJ2-1; 9 bases fit TRBD1. The ends lost 4 bases at V and 7 bases at J; junction bases unmatched: 18. The CDR3 is 18 amino acids. Germline CDR1 SGHRS, CDR2 YFSETQ. In DNA form, the CDR3 reads TGCGCCAGCAGCGTGTGGACAGGGGATTTCAACACTTGGAATGAGCAGTTCTTC. This translates into CASSVWTGDFNTWNEQFF.

The chain couples TRBV2 to TRBJ1-3, with D perhaps matching TRBD1 (5 bases). The CDR3 covers 13 residues. Deletions cut 8 bases from V and 2 bases from J, with 10 bases between. In germline, CDR1 is SNHLY, CDR2 FYNNEI. CDR3 region: CASSAGPGNTIYF. The DNA for the CDR3 is TGTGCCAGCTCAGCGGGGCCTGGAAACACCATATATTTT.

In this sample, this clone turned up a few times. The gene calls are TRBV30 and TRBJ2-2, with a possible D match to TRBD1 (5 bases). There are 13 residues in the CDR3. V lost 5 bases and J 2 bases, leaving 9 bases between the germline ends. The germline CDR1 and CDR2 sequences are GTSNPN and SVGIG (reference sequence). The CDR3 bases are TGTGCCTGGGGGGCTTCCAACACCGGGGAGCTGTTTTTT. Translating gives CAWGASNTGELFF. Looking up the rest from reference TRBV30 and TRBJ2-2 gives the full variable domain: SQTIHQWPATLVQPVGSPLSLECTVEGTSNPNLYWYRQAAGRGLQLLFYSVGIGQISSEVPQNLSASRPQDRQFILSSKKLLLSDSGFYLCAWGASNTGELFFGEGSRLTVL.

The chain is built from TRBV7-9 and TRBJ1-4, with 7 bases that match TRBD1. Germline V gene data show CDR1 as SEHNR and CDR2 as FQNEAQ (reference sequence). V was pared by 2 bases and J by 5 bases, with 8 bases of the junction left unmatched. The CDR3 is made up of 16 amino acids. This chain's CDR3 is CASSLYHGTVNEKLFF. The CDR3 nucleotides read TGTGCCAGCAGCTTATACCACGGGACAGTCAATGAAAAACTGTTTTTT.

V and J are TRBV27 and TRBJ2-1; D is unresolved. This CDR3 contains 13 residues. Germline CDR1 reads MNHEY; CDR2 reads SMNVEV (reference sequence). The ends were cut back, 5 bases at V and 2 bases at J, with 7 bases in the middle. The CDR3 DNA is TGTGCCAGCAGTGGGGATGCCTACAATGAGCAGTTCTTC. It yields the protein CASSGDAYNEQFF.

V usage is TRBV28 and J usage is TRBJ2-7; D is ambiguous. Germline CDR1 MDHEN, CDR2 SYDVKM. This CDR3 contains 10 residues. The V and J ends lost 3 bases and 5 bases respectively, with 2 bases between them. CDR3 residues: CASSFNEQYF. The CDR3, as DNA: TGTGCCAGCAGTTTCAACGAGCAGTACTTC.

This chain joins TRBV4-3 and TRBJ2-2; TRBD1 is a possible D gene (6 bases). CDR3 length: 18 residues. Germline lookup yields CDR1 LGHNA and CDR2 YSLEER. V was trimmed by 1 base and J by 1 base, leaving 16 bases between them. This CDR3 is CASSQGRVGTQNTGELFF. DNA of the CDR3: TGCGCCAGCAGCCAAGGCCGGGTTGGGACACAGAACACCGGGGAGCTGTTTTTT.

This chain joins TRBV30 and TRBJ2-1, with TRBD2 identical over 12 bases. CDR1 and CDR2 (germline): GTSNPN, SVGIG (reference sequence). V dropped 7 bases and J dropped 9; count of bases not matched to a gene: 4. The CDR3 consists of 12 residues. The CDR3 is CASLAGGGEQFF. The CDR3 coding sequence is TGTGCCTCTCTAGCGGGAGGGGGTGAGCAGTTCTTC.

This chain joins TRBV27 and TRBJ2-7; D remains unclear. Trimming took 4 bases from V and 2 from J, leaving 6 bases between them. Looked up from germline, CDR1 is MNHEY and CDR2 is SMNVEV (reference sequence). The CDR3 length is 12 residues. This CDR3 reads CASSSHPYEQYF. CDR3 bases: TGTGCCAGCAGTTCCCACCCCTACGAGCAGTACTTC.

CDR3 sequence (DNA): TGTGCCAGTAGTGAATCAGGGGCAACTAATGAAAAACTGTTTTTT. It yields the protein CASSESGATNEKLFF. This chain connects TRBV19 to TRBJ1-4, with D perhaps matching TRBD1 (6 bases). The CDR3 has 15 residues. Trimming removed 5 bases from V and 0 bases from J, with 10 bases in between. Germline lookup yields CDR1 LNHDA and CDR2 SQIVND (reference sequence).

The V call is TRBV9, the J call TRBJ2-7; 8 bases are shared with TRBD1. This CDR3 spans 15 amino acids. The germline gives CDR1 SGDLS, CDR2 YYNGEE. V shed 3 bases and J 6 bases; nucleotides not matched to a gene: 11. This chain's CDR3 is CASSARTGGRGEQYF. CDR3 nucleotide sequence: TGTGCCAGCAGCGCCCGAACAGGGGGACGGGGCGAGCAGTACTTC.

In this sample, this clone turned up once. The chain couples TRBV15 to TRBJ2-1; 8 nucleotides agree with TRBD2. In germline, CDR1 is LNHNV, CDR2 YYDKDF (reference sequence). Trimming removed 0 bases from V and 9 bases from J; junction bases left unmatched: 7. The CDR3 consists of 15 residues. The CDR3 DNA is TGTGCCACCAGCAGAGATCGGGAGGGGAGGGGTGAGCAGTTCTTC. This gives the protein CATSRDREGRGEQFF.